These 18 T cell receptor beta chains came from one sample sequenced in a study of immune heterogeneity within non-small cell lung tumors. Genomic DNA from bulk tumor acted as the template, and 450 to 700 ng was loaded per sample. Widely spaced biopsies, several per primary tumor, were obtained at surgery. Untreated, newly diagnosed non-small cell lung cancer patients underwent curative surgery. The TCR beta CDR3 region underwent multiplex PCR amplification with 32 V and 13 J primers. In TCRdb, the multiplex PCR reads were re-called with MiXCR into one record per CDR3 protein. The data hold tens of thousands of distinct CDR3 sequences, with 28% observed a single time. Sample: lung tumor tissue. Receptor source: a man aged 40-55 years with non-small cell lung cancer.

This clonotype has a handful of counts. V gene TRBV7-9 combines with J gene TRBJ2-4; no clear D gene. CDR1 and CDR2 from the germline V gene are SEHNR and FQNEAQ (reference sequence). Trimming took off 1 base at V and 7 bases at J, with 2 bases between the two ends. The CDR3 length is 11 residues. The CDR3 DNA reads TGTGCCAGCAGCTTAGGGAACATTCAGTACTTC. It specifies CASSLGNIQYF.

There are a few counts of this clonotype. This chain uses TRBV5-1 with TRBJ2-7; 7 bases are shared with TRBD1. The CDR3 length is 15 residues. Germline CDR1 reads SGHRS; CDR2 reads YFSETQ. Trimming cost V 4 bases and J 1 base; bases outside gene matches: 8. The CDR3: CASSGLRDSSYEQYF. CDR3 nucleotide sequence: TGCGCCAGCAGCGGGCTCCGGGACAGTTCCTACGAGCAGTACTTC.

With respect to this clonotype: A much larger clone lies one base from this, so it may be a read error. The gene calls are TRBV2 and TRBJ2-7; TRBD1 aligns across 9 bases. Germline-derived CDR1 and CDR2 are SNHLY and FYNNEI. This CDR3 is built from 15 residues. V gave up 2 bases and J gave up 5 bases; unmatched junction bases: 7. The CDR3 here is CASSEFWGQGNEQYF. The CDR3 DNA sequence: TGTGCCAGCAGTGAATTTTGGGGACAGGGAAACGAGCAGTACTTC.

The sample holds many counts of this clonotype. The chain links TRBV12-3 or TRBV12-4 to TRBJ1-5, with D perhaps TRBD1 (5 bases). The CDR3 length is 16 residues. The V gene lost 7 bases and the J gene lost 0 bases, with 16 bases spanning the gap. CDR3 in amino acids: CASILGRWDSNQPQHF. CDR3 nucleotides: TGTGCCAGCATCCTGGGACGGTGGGATAGCAATCAGCCCCAGCATTTT.

There are many counts of this clonotype. The rearrangement joins TRBV7-6 to TRBJ2-3; D call uncertain. Germline CDR1 and CDR2: SGHVS and FNYEAQ. This CDR3 spans 13 amino acids. V gave up 1 base and J gave up 6 bases, with 8 bases separating them. The chain's CDR3 is CASSLVRPDTQYF. In nucleotides, the CDR3 is TGTGCCAGCAGCTTAGTACGTCCTGATACGCAGTATTTT.

This clonotype was counted only a few times. The chain couples TRBV18 to TRBJ2-1; the match to TRBD1 covers 8 bases. Germline assignment: CDR1 KGHSH and CDR2 LQKENI. The trim removed 3 bases at V and 2 bases at J, leaving 9 bases unmatched. This CDR3 has 17 amino acids. The CDR3 region has the DNA TGTGCCAGCTCACCGCCTGGACAGGGAAGCACCTACAATGAGCAGTTCTTC. Its protein is CASSPPGQGSTYNEQFF.

On this clonotype: One base away lies a much larger clone, so this may be a sequencing read error. This chain connects TRBV24-1 to TRBJ1-5; no clear D. The germline V gene has CDR1 KGHDR and CDR2 SFDVKD. The CDR3 contains 14 residues. Written as DNA, the CDR3 is TGTGCCACCAGTGATTTGAATAGCAATCAGCCCCAGAATTTT. Translated: CATSDLNSNQPQNF.

The chain has TRBV7-9 and TRBJ1-2; D perhaps matches TRBD1 (5 bases). V lost 6 bases and J lost 3, with 14 bases in between. This CDR3 comprises 14 residues. Per the germline V gene, CDR1 is SEHNR and CDR2 is FQNEAQ (reference sequence). CDR3 sequence reads: CASSWTPRDYGYTF. The CDR3 nucleotides read TGTGCCAGCAGTTGGACACCGAGGGACTATGGCTACACCTTC.

This clonotype was recorded at least ten times. CDR3 nucleotide sequence: TGCAGTGCTATAAAGGCAGGGAACACCGGGGAGCTGTTTTTT. Translated: CSAIKAGNTGELFF. The chain joins TRBV20-1 to TRBJ2-2; D is undetermined. The CDR3 is 14 amino acids. Trimming removed 4 bases at V and 1 base at J, with 10 bases between. CDR1 and CDR2 from the germline V gene are DFQATT and SNEGSKA (reference sequence).

Points on this clonotype: A much larger clone differs by one base, so this may be a read error. The V gene is TRBV12-3 or TRBV12-4, the J gene TRBJ1-3, with D perhaps TRBD1 (6 bases). This CDR3 is 15 amino acids long. The CDR3 DNA reads as TGTGTCAGCAGATCAGGGGTGAGCTCTGGAAACACCATATATTTT. It encodes CVSRSGVSSGNTIYF.

This clonotype was detected many times. This chain links TRBV19 with TRBJ2-1; D uncertain. The germline CDR1 and CDR2 sequences are LNHDA and SQIVND (reference sequence). The length of the CDR3 is 15 residues. V shed 6 bases and J shed 7 bases, with 19 bases lying between them. The CDR3 sequence: CASSRTPRLSNEQFF. CDR3 DNA: TGTGCCAGTAGCCGGACCCCGCGGCTTAGTAATGAGCAGTTCTTC. Drawing the rest from reference TRBV19 and TRBJ2-1, the complete variable domain is DGGITQSPKYLFRKEGQNVTLSCEQNLNHDAMYWYRQDPGQGLRLIYYSQIVNDFQKGDIAEGYSVSREKKESFPLTVTSAQKNPTAFYLCASSRTPRLSNEQFFGPGTRLTVL.

This clonotype was counted between two and nine times. The gene calls are TRBV7-2 and TRBJ1-2; D unclear. There are 13 residues in the CDR3. Trimming took off 5 bases at V and 7 bases at J, with 14 bases between the two ends. Per germline, CDR1 SGHTA and CDR2 FQGNSA. CDR3 sequence reads: CASSPTTARGYTF. CDR3 nucleotide sequence: TGTGCCAGCAGCCCCACCACCGCTCGTGGCTACACCTTC.

At least ten counts were recorded for this clonotype. The rearrangement links TRBV27 to TRBJ2-1; D possibly corresponds to TRBD2 (6 bases). The V gene lost 2 bases and the J gene lost 2 bases, with 10 bases spanning the gap. The CDR3 spans 15 residues. Per germline, CDR1 MNHEY and CDR2 SMNVEV (reference sequence). CDR3: CASSLMGGPYNEQFF. DNA for the CDR3: TGTGCCAGCAGTTTAATGGGAGGCCCCTACAATGAGCAGTTCTTC.

In this sample, this clonotype turned up many times. This chain's CDR3 is CASSPSGSAYEQYF. The CDR3, as DNA: TGTGCCAGCAGCCCTAGCGGGAGCGCCTACGAGCAGTACTTC. J is TRBJ2-7 and V is TRBV12-3 or TRBV12-4; 10 bases align to TRBD2. J was trimmed by 2 bases and V by 6 bases; bases with no gene match: 4. The CDR3 is 14 amino acids.

About this clonotype itself: A junction end diverges from the germline sequence, so it may reflect a read error. V is TRBV29-1 and J is TRBJ2-7; TRBD2 matches at 8 bases. CDR1 is SQVTM, CDR2 ANQGSEA, per germline. The length of the CDR3 is 14 residues. CDR3 amino acids: CTSSGGRHTYGQYF. CDR3 nucleotides: TGCACCTCTTCGGGAGGGCGACACACCTACGGGCAGTACTTC.

This clonotype was seen only a few times. The rearrangement joins TRBV14 to TRBJ1-5, with D possibly being TRBD1 (5 bases). There are 21 residues in the CDR3. Germline values: CDR1 SGHDN, CDR2 FVKESK. With 1 base removed from V and 0 bases from J, the gap between germline ends came to 25 bases. CDR3 amino acids: CASSQVQGRRLPFYSNQPQHF. CDR3 coding DNA: TGTGCCAGCAGCCAAGTCCAGGGACGTCGTCTCCCCTTTTATAGCAATCAGCCCCAGCATTTT.

Worth noting for this clonotype: One base away lies a much larger clone, so this may be a sequencing read error. The chain links TRBV5-1 to TRBJ2-7; the D gene is possibly TRBD1 (6 bases). Germline V gene lookup returns CDR1 SGHRS and CDR2 YFSETQ. V lost 3 bases and J lost 0, with 13 bases in between. This CDR3 region has 15 residues. The CDR3 is CASSSVTGRSYEQYF. CDR3 bases: TGCGCCAGCAGCTCAGTGACAGGTCGCTCCTACGAGCAGTACTTC.

This chain links TRBV12-3 or TRBV12-4 with TRBJ1-1; D remains unclear. V was trimmed by 1 base and J by 1 base, leaving 10 bases between them. The CDR3 runs 15 residues. CDR3 region: CASSLGAAWNTEAFF. CDR3 nucleotides: TGTGCCAGCAGTTTAGGGGCGGCCTGGAACACTGAAGCTTTCTTT.